Following are 20 T cell receptor beta chains from one sample sequenced in a study of tumor and adjacent non-tumor tissue in lung cancer. RNA was extracted from bulk tissue without any cell sorting. A modified ARM-PCR protocol with three rounds of nested PCR amplified TCRbeta. TCRdb reanalysed the multiplex PCR reads using MiXCR and keeps one entry per CDR3 protein. The table includes some 78,000 distinct CDR3 sequences, approximately 79% detected once. The sequenced sample was lung tumor tissue. These TCRs come from a woman aged 45-65 years with non-small cell lung cancer.

Concerning this clonotype: The junction departs from germline at one end; a sequencing error may be responsible. The CDR3 bases are TGTGCCAGCAGTAGAAGACAGGGGGAAAGCACAGATACGCACTATTTT. Translation gives CASSRRQGESTDTHYF. The chain recombines TRBV12-3 or TRBV12-4 with TRBJ2-3, with 9 nucleotides matching TRBD1. The CDR3 sequence is 16 residues long.

The chain couples TRBV20-1 to TRBJ2-1, with 8 bases fitting TRBD1. V shed 7 bases, J shed 8 bases, and the junction held 10 bases outside the gene matches. Germline V CDR1 and CDR2: DFQATT, SNEGSKA (reference sequence). This CDR3 has 13 amino acids. CDR3 bases: TGCAGTGTTCCCCGGGACAGGTATGATGAGCAGTTCTTC. It encodes CSVPRDRYDEQFF.

A remark on this clonotype: One junction end does not reproduce the germline sequence, and a read error may be involved. The chain links TRBV4-1 to TRBJ2-1, with 7 bases identical to TRBD2. Looked up from germline, CDR1 is MGHRA and CDR2 is YSYEKL. There are 16 residues in the CDR3. Here the CDR3 reads CASGQDSASGYIEQFF. In nucleotides, the CDR3 is TGCGCCAGCGGCCAAGATTCCGCTAGCGGTTACATTGAGCAGTTCTTC.

This clonotype occurred a few times. With a much larger clone just one base away, this may be a read error. The chain has TRBV12-3 or TRBV12-4 and TRBJ1-1; possibly TRBD1 for D (6 bases). The CDR3 spans 11 residues. CDR3: CVSVEDSEAFF. Here the CDR3 DNA reads TGTGTCAGCGTGGAGGACAGTGAAGCTTTCTTT.

This clonotype was detected many times. The V and J genes are TRBV7-2 and TRBJ2-5, with TRBD2 matching over 8 bases. Germline V gene sequence: CDR1 SGHTA, CDR2 FQGNSA. The CDR3 consists of 14 residues. The junction had 5 bases not matched to a gene; V was cut back by 3 bases and J by 5 bases. Here the CDR3 reads CASSFRGGRETQYF. The CDR3 DNA follows: TGTGCCAGCAGCTTCCGGGGGGGACGCGAGACCCAGTACTTC.

About this clonotype itself: The junction shows a germline mismatch at one end, possibly a read error. The chain has TRBV5-4 and TRBJ2-2; TRBD2 agrees at 7 bases. The CDR3 consists of 15 residues. Germline CDR1 is SGHNT and CDR2 is YYREEE (reference sequence). This CDR3 reads CASNSTLANTGELFF. The CDR3 nucleotides read TGTGCCAGCAACTCCACACTAGCGAATACCGGGGAGCTGTTTTTT.

This clonotype was counted many times. The chain employs TRBV7-2 and TRBJ2-1, with a possible D match to TRBD2 (5 bases). The length of the CDR3 is 12 residues. Trimming shortened V by 5 bases and J by 10 bases, and 12 bases separated the two germline ends. Germline V CDR1 and CDR2: SGHTA, FQGNSA. This CDR3 reads CASSPYRGEQFF. DNA for the CDR3: TGTGCCAGCAGCCCATACCGCGGGGAGCAGTTCTTC.

Concerning this clonotype itself: A read error is likely, as this CDR3 ends without the conserved phenylalanine or tryptophan. The chain employs TRBV11-2 and TRBJ2-1; the D call may be TRBD1 or TRBD2 (5 bases each). The germline CDR1 and CDR2 sequences are SGHAT and FQNNGV. V was pared by 6 bases and J by 0 bases, with 12 bases between. The CDR3 is made up of 15 amino acids. The CDR3 region is CASSPGPSSYNEQFL. The CDR3 DNA reads as TGTGCCAGCAGTCCGGGGCCTAGCTCCTACAATGAGCAGTTCCTC.

This clonotype is a singleton in its sample. Sequence at one end of the junction differs from germline and may be a read error. The V gene is TRBV6-2 or TRBV6-3, the J gene TRBJ2-5, with 10 bases aligning to TRBD2. CDR3 size: 14 residues. The germline V gene encodes CDR1 MNHEY and CDR2 SVGEGT. In nucleotides, the CDR3 is TGTGTCACCCGGCTAGCGGGAGTAGGAGAGACCAAGTACTTC. The encoded protein is CVTRLAGVGETKYF.

Turning to this clonotype: At one boundary the junction diverges from the germline segment, which might be a read error. The CDR3 protein is CTSRLRAGGSTDMQYF. The CDR3 DNA reads as TGTACCAGCAGGTTACGGGCGGGAGGCTCCACAGATATGCAGTATTTT. The chain carries TRBV11-2 and TRBJ2-3; 8 bases line up with TRBD2. This CDR3 contains 16 residues. Germline CDR1 reads SGHAT; CDR2 reads FQNNGV.

Remarks on this clonotype: The junction and the germline gene differ at one end; a read error may be behind it. This chain joins TRBV27 and TRBJ2-7, with TRBD2 as a possible D gene (5 bases). The CDR3 consists of 14 residues. CDR1 is MNHEY and CDR2 is SMNVEV in the germline V gene (reference sequence). In DNA form, the CDR3 reads TGTGTCAGCAGTCCCCTGGGAGCATCCTACGAGCAGTACTTC. It specifies CVSSPLGASYEQYF.

The chain carries TRBV29-1 and TRBJ2-1; TRBD2 matches 13 bases. The junction had 4 bases not matched to a gene; V was cut back by 4 bases and J by 7 bases. The length of the CDR3 is 14 residues. CDR1 and CDR2 (germline): SQVTM, ANQGSEA. The CDR3 nucleotides are TGCAGCGTTGTACTAGCGGGAGGGGGTAATGAGCAGTTCTTC. Its translation: CSVVLAGGGNEQFF.

V gene TRBV29-1 combines with J gene TRBJ2-2, with a tentative D call TRBD1 (6 bases). Per the germline V gene, CDR1 is SQVTM and CDR2 is ANQGSEA. The CDR3 length is 14 residues. CDR3 protein: CSVLGQGRSRELFF. Here the CDR3 DNA reads TGCAGTGTTTTAGGCCAGGGGCGGTCCAGGGAGCTGTTTTTT.

The gene calls are TRBV20-1 and TRBJ2-1, with 10 bases fitting TRBD1. CDR3 size: 16 residues. Germline trimming cut 0 bases from V and 5 bases from J; bases unmatched to any gene: 7. The germline CDR1 and CDR2 sequences are DFQATT and SNEGSKA (reference sequence). DNA for the CDR3: TGCAGTGCTAGAGATAAGGGGACAGGGGTTGACAATGAGCAGTTCTTC. This gives the protein CSARDKGTGVDNEQFF.

Only a few counts were recorded for this clonotype. One end of the junction is discordant with germline, which a read error may explain. The chain combines TRBV28 with TRBJ2-6; TRBD1 matches 8 bases. This CDR3 region has 17 residues. Germline values: CDR1 MDHEN, CDR2 SYDVKM. Here the CDR3 reads CTSSPGTGRPGANVLTF. CDR3 DNA: TGTACCAGCAGCCCTGGGACAGGTCGACCTGGGGCCAACGTCCTTACTTTC.

In its sample, this clonotype was seen a few times. This chain uses TRBV29-1 with TRBJ2-3, with D unresolved. Germline V lookup: CDR1 SQVTM, CDR2 ANQGSEA. The CDR3 is 12 amino acids. V was clipped by 7 bases and J by 6 bases, with 14 bases between them. DNA of the CDR3: TGCAGCGCCGGGCCAGCTACGGATACGCAGTATTTT. It encodes CSAGPATDTQYF.

The chain links TRBV14 to TRBJ1-2; D is perhaps TRBD1 (5 bases). With 0 bases removed from V and 10 bases from J, the gap between germline ends came to 15 bases. Germline CDR1 and CDR2: SGHDN and FVKESK. The CDR3 contains 14 residues. The CDR3 region has the DNA TGTGCCAGCAGCCAAGATGGGGGACCAAAGGACTACACCTTC. Translated, it gives CASSQDGGPKDYTF.

The chain joins TRBV6-1 to TRBJ2-7, with D unresolved. The germline V gene encodes CDR1 MNHNS and CDR2 SASEGT. This CDR3 is 13 amino acids long. V lost 3 bases, J lost 5 bases, and 11 bases lay in between. The CDR3 here is CASSELSDHEQYF. For the CDR3, the DNA is TGTGCCAGCAGTGAGTTATCGGACCACGAGCAGTACTTC.

This clonotype was seen a few times. The junction and the germline gene differ at one end; a read error may be behind it. The chain joins TRBV29-1 to TRBJ1-4; 7 bases match TRBD1. This CDR3 spans 14 amino acids. The germline V gene has CDR1 SQVTM and CDR2 ANQGSEA. The CDR3 protein is CSVSSRDSNEKLFF. CDR3 bases: TGTAGCGTAAGCTCCCGGGACAGTAATGAAAAACTGTTTTTT. The whole variable domain, remainder taken from reference TRBV29-1 and TRBJ1-4, is SAVISQKPSRDICQRGTSLTIQCQVDSQVTMMFWYRQQPGQSLTLIATANQGSEATYESGFVIDKFPISRPNLTFSTLTVSNMSPEDSSIYLCSVSSRDSNEKLFFGSGTQLSVL.

Worth noting for this clonotype: The germline gene is not matched at one end of the junction; a read error may be the cause. The rearrangement links TRBV12-3 or TRBV12-4 to TRBJ1-1; D unresolved. CDR3 size: 15 residues. This CDR3 reads CACRNIKTGNTEAFF. The CDR3, as DNA: TGTGCCTGCAGGAACATAAAAACGGGCAACACTGAAGCTTTCTTT.